The 5 T cell receptor beta chains in this list originate from one sample, sequenced in a study of shared clonotypes between healthy human individuals (dated by TCRdb to the early 2020s). Library preparation used the immunoSEQ multiplex PCR assay. The table comes from immuneACCESS by way of TCRdb, which keeps in-frame sequences with V and J called. Part of the clones is missing from these tables; in studies checked, under half for an unresolved V gene and the rest for unknown reasons. The sample table lists about 2.3 million clones, 85% to 95% of them with a count of one. The ten largest clones capture approximately 0.41% of the sample. Sequencing was performed on naive CD4+ T cells from PBMCs. What the cell subset or site label conveys for this sample: CD45RA+ positively selected. Receptor source: a man aged 18-30 years in good health. Some clones in this sample may be carry-over from other donors' samples.

A note on this clone: Within the sample, other DNA sequences also encode this same CDR3. J is TRBJ1-5 and V is TRBV5-1; no clear D gene. The V end lost 0 bases, the J end lost 4 bases, and 8 bases lay between the germline ends. The CDR3 is 14 residues long. Germline V lookup: CDR1 SGHRS, CDR2 YFSETQ. The CDR3: CASSLAPGNQPQHF. The CDR3 region has the DNA TGCGCCAGCAGCTTGGCCCCGGGGAATCAGCCCCAGCATTTT.

The chain uses TRBV6-6 and TRBJ1-5, with D unresolved. CDR3 length: 14 residues. In germline, CDR1 is MNHNY, CDR2 SVGAGI (reference sequence). With 6 bases removed from V and 0 bases from J, the gap between germline ends came to 9 bases. The CDR3 region is CASRERHSNQPQHF. In DNA form, the CDR3 reads TGTGCCAGCAGGGAGAGACATAGCAATCAGCCCCAGCATTTT.

Remarks on this clone: The germline gene is not matched at one end of the junction; a read error may be the cause. The chain employs TRBV5-1 and TRBJ1-2; D is unclear. Germline assignment: CDR1 SGHRS and CDR2 YFSETQ. This CDR3 comprises 12 residues. CDR3 bases: TGCGCGAGCAAAGGCGGCAACTATGGCTACACCTTC. Translated, it gives CASKGGNYGYTF.

The chain has TRBV5-1 and TRBJ2-1, with TRBD2 identical over 7 bases. CDR3 length equals 15 residues. Trimming removed 0 bases from V and 14 bases from J; junction bases left unmatched: 14. Per the germline V gene, CDR1 is SGHRS and CDR2 is YFSETQ. CDR3 coding DNA: TGCGCCAGCAGCTTGGAGGGAGGGCCTTTAGGGGCAGAGTTCTTC. Translated: CASSLEGGPLGAEFF. Complete variable domain (other parts from reference TRBV5-1 and TRBJ2-1): KAGVTQTPRYLIKTRGQQVTLSCSPISGHRSVSWYQQTPGQGLQFLFEYFSETQRNKGNFPGRFSGRQFSNSRSEMNVSTLELGDSALYLCASSLEGGPLGAEFFGPGTRLTVL.

The rearrangement uses TRBV18 and TRBJ1-5; 11 positions agree with TRBD1. Trimming cost V 3 bases and J 6 bases; bases outside gene matches: 4. Germline values: CDR1 KGHSH, CDR2 LQKENI. The length of the CDR3 is 15 residues. CDR3 coding DNA: TGTGCCAGCTCACCGGACAGGGGGCAAGGTCAGCCCCAGCATTTT. Encoded protein: CASSPDRGQGQPQHF.